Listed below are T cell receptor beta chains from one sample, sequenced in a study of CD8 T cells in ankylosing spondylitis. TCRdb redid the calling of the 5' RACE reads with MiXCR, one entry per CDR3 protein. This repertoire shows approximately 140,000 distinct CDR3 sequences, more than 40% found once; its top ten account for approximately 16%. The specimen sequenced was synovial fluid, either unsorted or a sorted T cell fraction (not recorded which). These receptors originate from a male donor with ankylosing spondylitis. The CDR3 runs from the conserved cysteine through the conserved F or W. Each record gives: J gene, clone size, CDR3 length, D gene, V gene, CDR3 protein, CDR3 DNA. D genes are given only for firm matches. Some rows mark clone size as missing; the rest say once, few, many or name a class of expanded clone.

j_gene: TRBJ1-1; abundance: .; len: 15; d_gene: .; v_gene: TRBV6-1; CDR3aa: CASSEGPDLFTEAFF; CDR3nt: TGTGCCAGCAGTGAAGGGCCAGACCTTTTCACTGAAGCTTTCTTT
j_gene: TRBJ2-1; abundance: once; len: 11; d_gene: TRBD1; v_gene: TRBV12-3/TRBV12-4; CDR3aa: CASLPPDRVIF; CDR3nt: TGTGCCAGTTTACCCCCGGACAGGGTTATTTTC
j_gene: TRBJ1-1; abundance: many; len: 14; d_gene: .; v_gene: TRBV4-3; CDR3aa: CASSQDRGTSEAFF; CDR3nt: TGCGCCAGCAGCCAAGATCGAGGGACGTCTGAAGCTTTCTTT
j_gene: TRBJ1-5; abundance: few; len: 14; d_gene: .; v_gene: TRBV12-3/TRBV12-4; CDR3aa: CASSLGAGLQPQHF; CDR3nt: TGTGCCAGCAGTTTAGGGGCAGGTCTCCAGCCCCAGCATTTT
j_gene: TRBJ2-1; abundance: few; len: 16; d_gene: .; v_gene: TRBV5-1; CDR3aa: CASSLGTQSSYNEQFF; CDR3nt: TGCGCCAGCAGCTTGGGGACCCAGAGCTCCTACAATGAGCAGTTCTTC
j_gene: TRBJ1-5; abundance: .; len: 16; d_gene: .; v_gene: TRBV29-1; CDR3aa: CSANPGGGLPRQPQHF; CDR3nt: TGCAGCGCCAACCCGGGGGGGGGATTGCCGAGGCAGCCCCAGCATTTT
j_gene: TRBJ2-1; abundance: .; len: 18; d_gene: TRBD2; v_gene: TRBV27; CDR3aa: CATATCPGGLETKGEQFF; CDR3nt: TGTGCCACAGCAACCTGCCCCGGGGGGTTAGAGACTAAGGGTGAGCAGTTCTTC
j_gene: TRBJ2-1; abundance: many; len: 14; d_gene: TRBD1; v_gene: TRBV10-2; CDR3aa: CASSRTGGYNEQFF; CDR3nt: TGCGCCAGCAGTAGGACAGGGGGCTACAATGAGCAGTTCTTC
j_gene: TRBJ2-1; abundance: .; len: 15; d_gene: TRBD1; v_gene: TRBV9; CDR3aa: CASSDMTGHYNEQFF; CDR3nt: TGTGCCAGCAGCGATATGACAGGGCACTACAATGAGCAGTTCTTC
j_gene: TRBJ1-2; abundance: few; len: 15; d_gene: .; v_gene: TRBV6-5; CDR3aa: CASSYRLEGGYGYTF; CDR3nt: TGTGCCAGCAGTTACCGACTTGAAGGGGGCTATGGCTACACCTTC
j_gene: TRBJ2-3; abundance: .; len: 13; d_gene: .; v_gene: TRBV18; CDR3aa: CASSSPHTDTQYF; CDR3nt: TGTGCCAGCTCGTCTCCTCACACAGATACGCAGTATTTT